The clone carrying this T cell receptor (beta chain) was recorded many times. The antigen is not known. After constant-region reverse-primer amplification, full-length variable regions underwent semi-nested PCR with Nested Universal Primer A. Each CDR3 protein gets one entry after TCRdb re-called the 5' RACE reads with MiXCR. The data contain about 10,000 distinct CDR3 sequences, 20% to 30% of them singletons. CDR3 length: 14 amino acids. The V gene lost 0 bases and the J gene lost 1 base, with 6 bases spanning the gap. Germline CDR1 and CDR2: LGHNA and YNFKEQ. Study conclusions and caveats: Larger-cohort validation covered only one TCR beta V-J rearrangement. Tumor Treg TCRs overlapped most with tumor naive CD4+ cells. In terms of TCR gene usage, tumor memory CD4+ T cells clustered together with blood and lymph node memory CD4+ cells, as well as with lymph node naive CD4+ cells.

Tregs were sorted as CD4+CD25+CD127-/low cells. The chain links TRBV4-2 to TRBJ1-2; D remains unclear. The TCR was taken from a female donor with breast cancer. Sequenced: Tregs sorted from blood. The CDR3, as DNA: TGTGCCAGCAGCCAAGAGCGGCTTAACTATGGCTACACCTTC. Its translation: CASSQERLNYGYTF.